What follows describes a single T cell receptor beta chain. This CDR3 is built from 14 residues. Germline V gene data show CDR1 as KGHSH and CDR2 as LQKENI. Trimming took 2 bases from V and 5 from J, leaving 13 bases between them. Residents of 24 US areas, aged 18 to 89 years, made up the participants. This record comes from a study of blood T cell repertoires in COVID-19. In the source study's methods: By means of reference gene primer amplification, nucleated cell counts were estimated. Method: immunoSEQ multiplex PCR; TCRdb's copy keeps in-frame clones and lacks some. V, J and clone size are taken as reported in that table, and D and trimming were inferred from the DNA itself. The sample contains about 210,000 clones, 65% to 90% of which appear only once.

Sample: PBMCs or T cells enriched from blood (not recorded which). The V gene is TRBV18, the J gene TRBJ2-7; the D gene is possibly TRBD2 (7 bases). This clonotype originated in a woman aged 25 to 39 who had been exposed to COVID-19. CDR3 bases: TGTGCCAGCTCACCATTGGGGGGGGGCGACGAGCAGTACTTC. Amino acid sequence: CASSPLGGGDEQYF. The variable domain in full, completed from reference TRBV18 and TRBJ2-7, reads NAGVMQNPRHLVRRRGQEARLRCSPMKGHSHVYWYRQLPEEGLKFMVYLQKENIIDESGMPKERFSAEFPKEGPSILRIQQVVRGDSAAYFCASSPLGGGDEQYFGPGTRLTVT.